A single sample gave rise to the 14 T cell receptor beta chains below, sequenced in a study of T cells in Graves' hyperthyroidism and ophthalmopathy (dated by TCRdb to the late 2010s). The library came from multiplex PCR. Sequencing was performed on an Illumina HiSeq 2000. The TCR beta CDR3 regions were amplified from the RNA transcripts. For the first round of RT-PCR on the TCR CDR3, the HTBI primer set was used together with the Qiagen OneStep RT-PCR kit. TCRdb took the public reads, trimmed them with fastp at Q25, ran MiXCR for clone calling and kept in-frame beta chains. Every distinct CDR3 protein forms one entry, paired with its most common genes and DNA. Within this sample are 250,000 to 300,000 distinct CDR3 sequences, with approximately 12% of them counted one time only. The ten biggest clones cover approximately 7.8% of the sample. Sequencing was carried out using blood. The receptors here all came from a woman aged 25 to 39 with Graves' hyperthyroidism that later progressed to Graves' ophthalmopathy.

The chain combines TRBV5-4 with TRBJ2-5; 8 nucleotides agree with TRBD2. CDR1 is SGHNT and CDR2 is YYREEE in the germline V gene (reference sequence). There are 15 residues in the CDR3. V trimming: 0 bases; J trimming: 3 bases; junction bases outside the gene matches: 4. The CDR3 DNA reads as TGTGCCAGCAGCTTGGCACTAGCGGTGAAAGAGACCCAGTACTTC. Protein product: CASSLALAVKETQYF.

The genes are TRBV20-1 and TRBJ2-5; D uncertain. This CDR3 region has 16 residues. In germline, CDR1 is DFQATT, CDR2 SNEGSKA (reference sequence). The germline V and J ends were trimmed by 0 bases and 0 bases, with 14 bases remaining between them. In DNA, the CDR3 is TGCAGTGCTAGAGATAAACAGCCGCCGTACCAAGAGACCCAGTACTTC. This sequence encodes CSARDKQPPYQETQYF.

This clonotype was counted many times. The rearrangement uses TRBV6-5 and TRBJ1-1; no definite D call. Trimming pared 4 bases from V and 3 bases from J, leaving 15 bases between. Germline CDR1 is MNHEY and CDR2 is SVGAGI. There are 15 residues in the CDR3. The CDR3: CASSFSAPGYTEAFF. The CDR3, as DNA: TGTGCCAGCAGTTTCTCGGCGCCGGGGTACACTGAAGCTTTCTTT.

This clonotype was seen many times. This chain joins TRBV2 and TRBJ1-5; 7 nucleotides align to TRBD1. The CDR3 is 15 residues long. Trimming cost V 5 bases and J 6 bases; bases outside gene matches: 10. Germline V gives CDR1 SNHLY, CDR2 FYNNEI. CDR3 nucleotides: TGTGCCAGCAGTCAATCAGGGGGAAATGGTCAGCCCCAGCATTTT. Translating it yields CASSQSGGNGQPQHF.

V usage is TRBV15 and J usage is TRBJ2-7, with 7 bases lining up with TRBD1. Germline V lookup: CDR1 LNHNV, CDR2 YYDKDF (reference sequence). Trimming at V came to 1 base and at J to 5 bases, leaving 8 bases not matched to a gene. This CDR3 is built from 15 residues. The CDR3 sequence: CATSRVRTGVNEQYF. The CDR3 bases are TGTGCCACCAGCAGAGTTCGTACAGGGGTCAACGAGCAGTACTTC.

This clonotype was observed many times. V gene TRBV7-2 combines with J gene TRBJ1-2, with 9 bases aligning to TRBD1. V shed 4 bases and J 7 bases; nucleotides not matched to a gene: 7. Per germline, CDR1 SGHTA and CDR2 FQGNSA. The CDR3 has 14 residues. The DNA of the CDR3 is TGTGCCAGCAGCTCCCGGGACAGGGTCCGTGGCTACACCTTC. Residues: CASSSRDRVRGYTF. Based on the CDR3 plus reference TRBV7-2 and TRBJ1-2, the full variable domain is GAGVSQSPSNKVTEKGKDVELRCDPISGHTALYWYRQSLGQGLEFLIYFQGNSAPDKSGLPSDRFSAERTGGSVSTLTIQRTQQEDSAVYLCASSSRDRVRGYTFGSGTRLTVV.

This clonotype was observed at least ten times. The chain links TRBV6-1 to TRBJ1-5; D is undetermined. V lost 6 bases, J lost 5 bases, and 20 bases lay in between. This CDR3 is built from 16 residues. In germline, CDR1 is MNHNS, CDR2 SASEGT. The CDR3 here is CASRPSSPGFHQPQHF. The CDR3 nucleotides read TGTGCCAGCAGACCCTCATCGCCAGGCTTCCATCAGCCCCAGCATTTT.

In its sample, this clonotype was seen many times. V gene TRBV11-2 combines with J gene TRBJ2-7; D ambiguous. The CDR3 extends over 11 amino acids. V gave up 5 bases and J gave up 3 bases, with 5 bases separating them. Germline V gene lookup returns CDR1 SGHAT and CDR2 FQNNGV. The CDR3 DNA follows: TGTGCCAGCAGCCGGGTCTACGAGCAGTACTTC. The encoded protein is CASSRVYEQYF.

This clonotype appeared many times. The genes are TRBV28 and TRBJ2-7; D is possibly TRBD2 (6 bases). Trimming took 9 bases from V and 2 from J, leaving 17 bases between them. Germline V gene data show CDR1 as MDHEN and CDR2 as SYDVKM. This CDR3 region has 14 residues. The CDR3 is CASTVGGVPYEQYF. The CDR3 bases are TGTGCCAGTACAGTCGGGGGAGTCCCCTACGAGCAGTACTTC.

The chain's CDR3 is CASSPPGQGRTDTQYF. For the CDR3, the DNA is TGTGCCAGCTCACCACCGGGACAGGGGAGGACAGATACGCAGTATTTT. The V call is TRBV18, the J call TRBJ2-3; 10 bases map to TRBD1. The CDR3 extends over 16 amino acids. The germline V gene has CDR1 KGHSH and CDR2 LQKENI. Trimming cost V 0 bases and J 3 bases; bases outside gene matches: 3.

This clonotype was detected ten times or more. The CDR3 region has the DNA TGTGCCGGATCCGGGACAGGAAACACCGGGGAGCTGTTTTTT. Residues: CAGSGTGNTGELFF. The chain uses TRBV6-2 or TRBV6-3 and TRBJ2-2, with TRBD1 identical over 8 bases. The CDR3 extends over 14 amino acids. V was clipped by 11 bases and J by 2 bases; unmatched bases: 7. CDR1 and CDR2 from the germline V gene are MNHEY and SVGEGT.

In its sample, this clonotype was seen many times. The CDR3 loop reads CASSFGRALWQPQHF. CDR3 coding DNA: TGTGCCAGCAGTTTTGGCAGGGCGCTATGGCAGCCCCAGCATTTT. J is TRBJ1-5 and V is TRBV28; possible D gene TRBD1, 5 bases. Germline lookup yields CDR1 MDHEN and CDR2 SYDVKM. Trimming left V 3 bases short and J 7 bases short, with 16 bases between. This CDR3 is 15 amino acids long. Based on the CDR3 plus reference TRBV28 and TRBJ1-5, the full variable domain is DVKVTQSSRYLVKRTGEKVFLECVQDMDHENMFWYRQDPGLGLRLIYFSYDVKMKEKGDIPEGYSVSREKKERFSLILESASTNQTSMYLCASSFGRALWQPQHFGDGTRLSIL.

This clonotype was picked up many times. The chain couples TRBV4-1 to TRBJ2-7; D possibly corresponds to TRBD1 (5 bases). V lost 0 bases, J lost 7 bases, and 19 bases lay in between. Germline assignment: CDR1 MGHRA and CDR2 YSYEKL. This CDR3 contains 16 residues. The CDR3 loop reads CASSQDGLSGIREQYF. The CDR3 coding sequence is TGCGCCAGCAGCCAAGATGGCCTCTCAGGGATACGAGAGCAGTACTTC.

The table lists this clonotype with many counts. V and J are TRBV19 and TRBJ1-3; no definite D call. The V gene lost 6 bases and the J gene lost 4 bases, with 10 bases spanning the gap. Per germline, CDR1 LNHDA and CDR2 SQIVND (reference sequence). This CDR3 region has 13 residues. The CDR3 DNA follows: TGTGCCAGTAGCCCGACGGTGGGAAACACCATATATTTT. It codes for CASSPTVGNTIYF.